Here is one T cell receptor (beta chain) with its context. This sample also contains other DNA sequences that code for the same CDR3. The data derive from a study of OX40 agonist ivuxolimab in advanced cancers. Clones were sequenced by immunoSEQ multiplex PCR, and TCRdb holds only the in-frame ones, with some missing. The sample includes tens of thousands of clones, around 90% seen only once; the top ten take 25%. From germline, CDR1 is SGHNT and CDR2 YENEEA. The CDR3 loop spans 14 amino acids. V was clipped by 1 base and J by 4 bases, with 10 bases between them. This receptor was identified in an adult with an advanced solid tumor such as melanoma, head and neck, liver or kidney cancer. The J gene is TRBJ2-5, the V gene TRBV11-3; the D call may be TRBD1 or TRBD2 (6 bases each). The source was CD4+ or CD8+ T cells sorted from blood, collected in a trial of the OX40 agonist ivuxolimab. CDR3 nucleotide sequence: TGTGCCAGCAGCTTAGCGGGGGCGGGAGAGACCCAGTACTTC. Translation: CASSLAGAGETQYF.